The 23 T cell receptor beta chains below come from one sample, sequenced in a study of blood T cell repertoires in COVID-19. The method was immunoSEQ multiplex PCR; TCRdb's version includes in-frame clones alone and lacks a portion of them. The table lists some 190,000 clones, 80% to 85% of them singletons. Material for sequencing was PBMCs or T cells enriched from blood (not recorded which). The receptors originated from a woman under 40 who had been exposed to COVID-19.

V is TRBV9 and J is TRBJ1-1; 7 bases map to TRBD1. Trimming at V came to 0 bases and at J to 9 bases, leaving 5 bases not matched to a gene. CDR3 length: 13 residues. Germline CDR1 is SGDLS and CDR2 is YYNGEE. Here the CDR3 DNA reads TGTGCCAGCAGCGTAGTAGTAGGGGGCCAAGCTTTCTTT. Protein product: CASSVVVGGQAFF.

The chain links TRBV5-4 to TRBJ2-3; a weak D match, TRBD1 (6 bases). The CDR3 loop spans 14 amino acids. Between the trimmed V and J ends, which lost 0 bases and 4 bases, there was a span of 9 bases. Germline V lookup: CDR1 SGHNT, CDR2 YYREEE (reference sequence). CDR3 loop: CASSLDRVPDTQYF. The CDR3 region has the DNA TGTGCCAGCAGCTTGGACAGGGTCCCAGATACGCAGTATTTT.

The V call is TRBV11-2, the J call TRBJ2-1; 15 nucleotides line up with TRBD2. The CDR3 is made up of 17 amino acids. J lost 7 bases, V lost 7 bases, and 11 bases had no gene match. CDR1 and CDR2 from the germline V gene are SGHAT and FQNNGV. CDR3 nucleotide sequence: TGTGCCAGCACCCGCGGACTAGCGGGGGGGCAGGAAAATGAGCAGTTCTTC. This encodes CASTRGLAGGQENEQFF.

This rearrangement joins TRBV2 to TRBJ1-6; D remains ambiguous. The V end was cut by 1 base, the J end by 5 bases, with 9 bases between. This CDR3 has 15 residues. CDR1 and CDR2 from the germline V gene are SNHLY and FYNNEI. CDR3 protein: CASSEVQANNSPLHF. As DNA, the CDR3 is TGTGCCAGCAGTGAAGTGCAGGCGAATAATTCACCCCTCCACTTT.

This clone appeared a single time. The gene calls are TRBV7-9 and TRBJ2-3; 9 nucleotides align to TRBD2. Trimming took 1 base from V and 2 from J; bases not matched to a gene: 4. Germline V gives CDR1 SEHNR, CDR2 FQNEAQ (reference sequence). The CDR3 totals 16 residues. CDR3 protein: CASSLGRGGYTDTQYF. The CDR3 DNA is TGTGCCAGCAGCTTAGGGCGGGGGGGATACACAGATACGCAGTATTTT.

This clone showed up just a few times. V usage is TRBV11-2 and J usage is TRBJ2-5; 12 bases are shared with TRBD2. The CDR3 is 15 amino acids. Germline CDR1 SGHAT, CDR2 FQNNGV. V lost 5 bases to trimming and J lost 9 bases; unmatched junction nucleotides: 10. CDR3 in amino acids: CASSTIASGGVAQYF. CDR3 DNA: TGTGCCAGCAGCACCATCGCTAGCGGGGGGGTGGCCCAGTACTTC.

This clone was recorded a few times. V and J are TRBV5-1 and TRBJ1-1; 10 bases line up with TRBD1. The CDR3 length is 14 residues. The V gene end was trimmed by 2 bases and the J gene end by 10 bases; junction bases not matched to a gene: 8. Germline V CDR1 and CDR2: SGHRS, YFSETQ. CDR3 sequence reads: CASSLMGQGLVAFF. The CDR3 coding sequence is TGCGCCAGCAGCTTAATGGGACAGGGGCTAGTAGCTTTCTTT.

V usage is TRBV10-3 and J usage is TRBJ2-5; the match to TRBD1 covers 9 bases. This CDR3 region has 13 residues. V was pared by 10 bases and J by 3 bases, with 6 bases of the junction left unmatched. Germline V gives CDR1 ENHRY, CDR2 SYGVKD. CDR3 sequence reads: CATHRGQEETQYF. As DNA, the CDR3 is TGTGCCACCCACAGGGGGCAGGAAGAGACCCAGTACTTC.

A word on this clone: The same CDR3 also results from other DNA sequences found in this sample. CDR3 sequence reads: CSASSGRTEAFF. The CDR3 region has the DNA TGCAGTGCTAGTTCAGGGCGCACTGAAGCTTTCTTT. This chain connects TRBV20-1 to TRBJ1-1; D might be TRBD1 (5 bases). Germline loops: CDR1 DFQATT, CDR2 SNEGSKA (reference sequence). V shed 3 bases and J shed 4 bases, with 9 bases lying between them. The CDR3 is 12 residues long.

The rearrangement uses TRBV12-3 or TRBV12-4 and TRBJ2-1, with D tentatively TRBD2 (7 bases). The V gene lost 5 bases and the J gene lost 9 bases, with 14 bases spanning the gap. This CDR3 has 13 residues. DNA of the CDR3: TGTGCCAGCAGTATCGGGGGGCCAAGTGAGCAGTTCTTC. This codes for CASSIGGPSEQFF.

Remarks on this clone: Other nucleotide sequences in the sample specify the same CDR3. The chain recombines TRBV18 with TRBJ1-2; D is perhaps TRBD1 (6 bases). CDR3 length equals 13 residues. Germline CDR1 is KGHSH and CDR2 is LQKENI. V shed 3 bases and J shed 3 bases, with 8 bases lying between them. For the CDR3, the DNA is TGTGCCAGCTCACCGGACAGAGACTATGGCTACACCTTC. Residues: CASSPDRDYGYTF.

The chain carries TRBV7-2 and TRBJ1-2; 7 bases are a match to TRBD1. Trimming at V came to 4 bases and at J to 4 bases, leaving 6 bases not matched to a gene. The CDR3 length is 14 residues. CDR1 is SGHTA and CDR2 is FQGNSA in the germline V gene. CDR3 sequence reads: CASSSETGVYGYTF. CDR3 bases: TGTGCCAGCAGCTCGGAAACAGGGGTCTATGGCTACACCTTC.

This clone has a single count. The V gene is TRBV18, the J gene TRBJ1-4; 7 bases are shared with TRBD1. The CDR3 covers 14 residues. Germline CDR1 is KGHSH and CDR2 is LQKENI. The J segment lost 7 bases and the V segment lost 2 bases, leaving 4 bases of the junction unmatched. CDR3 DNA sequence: TGTGCCAGCTCACCAGGGGGACAGCCTGAAAAACTGTTTTTT. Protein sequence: CASSPGGQPEKLFF. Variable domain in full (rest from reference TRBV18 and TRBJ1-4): NAGVMQNPRHLVRRRGQEARLRCSPMKGHSHVYWYRQLPEEGLKFMVYLQKENIIDESGMPKERFSAEFPKEGPSILRIQQVVRGDSAAYFCASSPGGQPEKLFFGSGTQLSVL.

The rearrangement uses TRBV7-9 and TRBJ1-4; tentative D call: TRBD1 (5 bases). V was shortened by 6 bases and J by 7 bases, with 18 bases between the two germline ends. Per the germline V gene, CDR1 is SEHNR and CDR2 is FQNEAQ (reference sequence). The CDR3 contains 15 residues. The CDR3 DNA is TGTGCCAGCAGTTCCGACGGCCCGGGGGGTGAAAAACTGTTTTTT. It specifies CASSSDGPGGEKLFF.

The CDR3 DNA reads as TGTGCCAGCGGACTAGCGGGGGTTTACGAGCAGTACTTC. It yields the protein CASGLAGVYEQYF. This chain joins TRBV12-3 or TRBV12-4 and TRBJ2-7, with 13 bases fitting TRBD2. The CDR3 is 13 amino acids. The V segment lost 8 bases and the J segment 4 bases; nucleotides outside the gene matches: 2.

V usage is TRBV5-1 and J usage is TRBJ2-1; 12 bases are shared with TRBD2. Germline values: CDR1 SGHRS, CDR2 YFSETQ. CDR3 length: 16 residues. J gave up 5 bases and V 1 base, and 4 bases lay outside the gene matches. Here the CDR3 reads CASSLSSGGVDNEQFF. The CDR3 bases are TGCGCCAGCAGCTTGTCTAGCGGGGGGGTTGACAATGAGCAGTTCTTC.

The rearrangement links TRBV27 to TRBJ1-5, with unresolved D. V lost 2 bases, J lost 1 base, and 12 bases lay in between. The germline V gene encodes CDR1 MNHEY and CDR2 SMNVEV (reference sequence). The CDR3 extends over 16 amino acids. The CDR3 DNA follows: TGTGCCAGCAGTTTAAAACCCCACACCAGCAATCAGCCCCAGCATTTT. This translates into CASSLKPHTSNQPQHF.

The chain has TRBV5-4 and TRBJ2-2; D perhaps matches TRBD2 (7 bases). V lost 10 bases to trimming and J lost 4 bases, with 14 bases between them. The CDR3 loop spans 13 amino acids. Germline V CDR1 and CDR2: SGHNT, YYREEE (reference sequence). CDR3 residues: CAGGGQSTGELFF. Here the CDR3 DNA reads TGTGCCGGCGGGGGCCAGAGCACCGGGGAGCTGTTTTTT.

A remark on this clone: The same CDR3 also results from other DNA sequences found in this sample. The CDR3 loop is CASSQVRNTEAFF. CDR3 sequence (DNA): TGTGCCAGCAGCCAAGTGCGGAACACTGAAGCTTTCTTT. This chain links TRBV3-1 (or the pseudogene TRBV3-2) with TRBJ1-1, with D hard to call. The CDR3 has 13 residues. The V gene's germline CDR1 is LGHDT and CDR2 YNNKEL (reference sequence). With 1 base removed from V and 1 base from J, the gap between germline ends came to 4 bases.

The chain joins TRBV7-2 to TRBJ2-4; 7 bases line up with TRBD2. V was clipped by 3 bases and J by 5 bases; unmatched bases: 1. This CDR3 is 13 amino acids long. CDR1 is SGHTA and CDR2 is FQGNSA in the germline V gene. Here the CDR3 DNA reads TGTGCCAGCAGCTTGAGCGGGGAAAACATTCAGTACTTC. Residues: CASSLSGENIQYF.

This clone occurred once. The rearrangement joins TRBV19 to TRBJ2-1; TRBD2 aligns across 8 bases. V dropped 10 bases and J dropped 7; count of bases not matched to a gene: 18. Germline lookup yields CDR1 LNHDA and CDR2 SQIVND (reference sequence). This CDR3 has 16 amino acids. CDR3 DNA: TGTGCCACCCGGGAGGTGGGCGGGGGGCCTGGGAATGAGCAGTTCTTC. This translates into CATREVGGGPGNEQFF.

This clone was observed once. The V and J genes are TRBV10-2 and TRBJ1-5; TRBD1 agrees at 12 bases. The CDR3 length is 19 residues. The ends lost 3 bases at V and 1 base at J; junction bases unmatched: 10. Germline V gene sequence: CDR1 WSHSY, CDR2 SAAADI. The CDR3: CASSDVRDRGRLSNQPQHF. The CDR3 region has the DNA TGCGCCAGCAGTGATGTCCGGGACAGGGGGCGACTCAGCAATCAGCCCCAGCATTTT.

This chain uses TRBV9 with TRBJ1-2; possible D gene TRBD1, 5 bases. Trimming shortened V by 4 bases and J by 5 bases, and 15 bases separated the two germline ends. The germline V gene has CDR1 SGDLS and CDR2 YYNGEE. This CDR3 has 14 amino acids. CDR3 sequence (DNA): TGTGCCAGCAGCTTAGGCCAGGGAAAGTATGGCTACACCTTC. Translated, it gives CASSLGQGKYGYTF.